The text below deals with one T cell receptor (beta chain). Its antigen is not known. The CDR3 totals 13 residues. Trimming removed 5 bases at V and 2 bases at J, with 9 bases between. Looked up from germline, CDR1 is LNHDA and CDR2 is SQIVND (reference sequence). Where ophthalmopathy was absent within 18 months of follow-up, hyperthyroidism was stable. Scientists amplified the TCR beta CDR3 regions from RNA transcripts. Second-round multiplex PCR came after a first-round RT-PCR that employed HTBI primers. TCRdb reprocessed the multiplex PCR reads with MiXCR, giving one entry per CDR3 protein. In the table there are over 500,000 distinct CDR3 sequences, 22% of which are singletons. The data were obtained in a study of Graves' ophthalmopathy and Graves' hyperthyroidism. Study results and limitations: Clonotypes were expanded in thyroid at above 0.001 frequency, and most also appeared in blood.

This TCR was recovered from a woman under 30 with stable Graves' hyperthyroidism. Some clones in this sample may be carry-over from other donors' samples. The chain is built from TRBV19 and TRBJ1-1; no definite D call. Sequenced input: peripheral blood. CDR3 in DNA: TGTGCCAGTAGTTTTGGGATTAACACTGAAGCTTTCTTT. Protein product: CASSFGINTEAFF.